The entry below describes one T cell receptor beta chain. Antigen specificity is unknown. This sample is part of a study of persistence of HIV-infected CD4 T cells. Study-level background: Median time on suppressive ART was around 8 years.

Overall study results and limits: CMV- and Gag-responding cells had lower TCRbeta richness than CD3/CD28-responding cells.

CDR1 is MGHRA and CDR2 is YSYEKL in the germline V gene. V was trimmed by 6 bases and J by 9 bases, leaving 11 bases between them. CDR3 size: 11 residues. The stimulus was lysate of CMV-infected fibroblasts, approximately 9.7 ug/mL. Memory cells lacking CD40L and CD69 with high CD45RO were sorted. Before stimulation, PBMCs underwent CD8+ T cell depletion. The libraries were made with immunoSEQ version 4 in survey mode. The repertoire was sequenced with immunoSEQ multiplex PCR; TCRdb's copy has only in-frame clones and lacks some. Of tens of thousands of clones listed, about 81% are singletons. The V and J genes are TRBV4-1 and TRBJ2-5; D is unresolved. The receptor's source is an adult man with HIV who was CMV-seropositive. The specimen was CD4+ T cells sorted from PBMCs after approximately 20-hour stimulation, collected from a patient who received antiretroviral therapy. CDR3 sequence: CASSGGVAQYF. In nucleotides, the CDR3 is TGCGCCAGCAGTGGTGGGGTGGCCCAGTACTTC.